Shown below are 32 T cell receptor beta chains from a single sample sequenced in a study of T cells in Graves' hyperthyroidism and ophthalmopathy. Amplified TCR beta CDR3 regions came from RNA transcripts. With the HTBI primer set, the TCR CDR3 went through a first round of RT-PCR. TCRdb re-called the multiplex PCR reads with MiXCR, one entry per CDR3 protein. The data contain about 530,000 distinct CDR3 sequences, 15% to 20% of them singletons. Sequencing was performed on blood. The origin of the receptors is a woman between 18 and 29 years old with Graves' ophthalmopathy.

The table lists this clonotype with many counts. The chain joins TRBV27 to TRBJ1-5, with TRBD1 matching over 7 bases. V shed 7 bases and J 0 bases; nucleotides not matched to a gene: 15. The CDR3 contains 18 residues. Per germline, CDR1 MNHEY and CDR2 SMNVEV (reference sequence). The CDR3 DNA sequence: TGTGCCAGCACCACGCCGGGGACAGCAACATATAGCAATCAGCCCCAGCATTTT. It yields the protein CASTTPGTATYSNQPQHF.

This clonotype was seen many times. This rearrangement joins TRBV5-5 to TRBJ1-1; tentatively, D is TRBD1 (6 bases). The CDR3 has 15 residues. The ends were cut back, 2 bases at V and 5 bases at J, with 16 bases in the middle. Germline V lookup: CDR1 SGHKS, CDR2 YYEKEE (reference sequence). This CDR3 reads CASSFLTGAETEAFF. In DNA, the CDR3 is TGTGCCAGCAGCTTCCTTACGGGGGCCGAAACTGAAGCTTTCTTT.

With regard to this clonotype: A read error is possible here, since a much larger clone lies one base away. The chain joins TRBV18 to TRBJ1-1; tentatively, D is TRBD1 (6 bases). Looked up from germline, CDR1 is KGHSH and CDR2 is LQKENI. This CDR3 comprises 12 residues. The chain's CDR3 is CASSPGAGEALF. CDR3 nucleotides: TGTGCCAGCTCACCGGGGGCGGGAGAAGCTCTCTTT.

This clonotype was observed a handful of times. The chain has TRBV6-1 and TRBJ2-7; perhaps TRBD1 as D (5 bases). CDR3 length: 12 amino acids. Trimming took 7 bases from V and 3 from J, leaving 10 bases between them. Germline V gives CDR1 MNHNS, CDR2 SASEGT. The chain's CDR3 is CASNQGVYEQYF. For the CDR3, the DNA is TGTGCCAGCAATCAGGGTGTCTACGAGCAGTACTTC.

V and J are TRBV19 and TRBJ2-2, with a possible D match to TRBD2 (6 bases). CDR3 length equals 13 residues. V lost 9 bases and J lost 7, with 15 bases in between. Germline loops: CDR1 LNHDA, CDR2 SQIVND (reference sequence). CDR3 nucleotides: TGTGCCAGCCTTGGCGGGAAGGGCGGGGAGCTGTTTTTT. Translated, it gives CASLGGKGGELFF.

This clonotype was counted between two and nine times. The chain recombines TRBV5-1 with TRBJ2-5, with D perhaps matching TRBD2 (5 bases). The CDR3 is made up of 14 amino acids. Per the germline V gene, CDR1 is SGHRS and CDR2 is YFSETQ. Trimming removed 6 bases from V and 0 bases from J, with 12 bases in between. CDR3 in amino acids: CASTGEEHQETQYF. In nucleotides, the CDR3 is TGCGCCAGCACCGGGGAAGAACACCAAGAGACCCAGTACTTC.

This clonotype occurred a few times. The CDR3, as DNA: TGTGCCAGCAGCCCGGACACTCCACCCCTCCACTTT. Its protein product is CASSPDTPPLHF. This chain connects TRBV5-5 to TRBJ1-6; tentatively, D is TRBD1 (5 bases). Germline CDR1 and CDR2: SGHKS and YYEKEE (reference sequence). The CDR3 covers 12 residues. V lost 4 bases to trimming and J lost 11 bases, with 10 bases between them.

This chain connects TRBV5-1 to TRBJ1-2; D is perhaps TRBD1 (5 bases). CDR3 size: 15 residues. Trimming shortened V by 0 bases and J by 1 base, and 10 bases separated the two germline ends. In germline, CDR1 is SGHRS, CDR2 YFSETQ. CDR3 DNA sequence: TGCGCCAGCAGCTTGGAAGGGGAACTTAACTATGGCTACACCTTC. Translated: CASSLEGELNYGYTF.

The table lists this clonotype with many counts. The J gene is TRBJ1-5, the V gene TRBV19, with 11 bases aligning to TRBD1. J gave up 6 bases and V 4 bases, and 2 bases lay outside the gene matches. From germline, CDR1 is LNHDA and CDR2 SQIVND (reference sequence). The CDR3 loop spans 14 amino acids. The CDR3 sequence: CASSTGQGAQPQHF. DNA of the CDR3: TGTGCCAGTAGTACAGGACAGGGGGCTCAGCCCCAGCATTTT.

In this sample, this clonotype turned up many times. The chain links TRBV5-6 to TRBJ2-3; 11 nucleotides match TRBD2. The CDR3 extends over 18 amino acids. With V trimmed by 3 bases and J by 0 bases, 9 bases remained unmatched. Germline-derived CDR1 and CDR2 are SGHDT and YYEEEE. For the CDR3, the DNA is TGTGCCAGCAGCTCTCTGGGAGGGACTAGCGGTAGCACAGATACGCAGTATTTT. This encodes CASSSLGGTSGSTDTQYF. The whole variable domain, remainder taken from reference TRBV5-6 and TRBJ2-3, is DAGVTQSPTHLIKTRGQQVTLRCSPKSGHDTVSWYQQALGQGPQFIFQYYEEEERQRGNFPDRFSGHQFPNYSSELNVNALLLGDSALYLCASSSLGGTSGSTDTQYFGPGTRLTVL.

This clonotype has at least ten counts. J is TRBJ2-3 and V is TRBV4-3; TRBD1 matches 7 bases. The CDR3 has 14 amino acids. V was pared by 1 base and J by 4 bases, with 2 bases of the junction left unmatched. Germline V gene data show CDR1 as LGHNA and CDR2 as YSLEER. The CDR3 loop is CASSQGQGSDTQYF. CDR3 bases: TGCGCCAGCAGCCAAGGACAGGGTTCAGATACGCAGTATTTT.

Ten or more counts support this clonotype. The chain uses TRBV13 and TRBJ1-2; D possibly corresponds to TRBD1 (5 bases). The CDR3 contains 14 residues. V lost 1 base and J lost 8, with 14 bases in between. CDR1 is PRHDT and CDR2 is FYEKMQ in the germline V gene (reference sequence). CDR3 region: CASSLVEGATGYTF. The DNA of the CDR3 is TGTGCCAGCAGCTTAGTAGAAGGGGCAACCGGCTACACCTTC. Using reference TRBV13 and TRBJ1-2 for the parts outside the CDR3, the full variable domain is AAGVIQSPRHLIKEKRETATLKCYPIPRHDTVYWYQQGPGQDPQFLISFYEKMQSDKGSIPDRFSAQQFSDYHSELNMSSLELGDSALYFCASSLVEGATGYTFGSGTRLTVV.

In this sample, this clonotype turned up a few times. This sequence joins TRBV7-2 and TRBJ2-7; a possible D gene is TRBD1 (6 bases). The CDR3 is 19 residues long. With 2 bases removed from V and 2 bases from J, the gap between germline ends came to 25 bases. The germline CDR1 and CDR2 sequences are SGHTA and FQGNSA. The CDR3 DNA reads TGTGCCAGCAGCTTAAAGCGAAGGAGTGTGGGGGCCGGAACCTACGAGCAGTACTTC. Translating it yields CASSLKRRSVGAGTYEQYF.

In this sample, this clonotype turned up a few times. This sequence joins TRBV29-1 and TRBJ2-2; no clear D gene. Trimming left V 3 bases short and J 0 bases short, with 5 bases between. The germline V gene has CDR1 SQVTM and CDR2 ANQGSEA. There are 13 residues in the CDR3. DNA for the CDR3: TGCAGCGTTGAGGCGACGAACACCGGGGAGCTGTTTTTT. Its translation: CSVEATNTGELFF.

This clonotype was recorded at least ten times. The gene calls are TRBV27 and TRBJ2-2; TRBD1 agrees at 7 bases. Germline V gene sequence: CDR1 MNHEY, CDR2 SMNVEV (reference sequence). The CDR3 loop spans 15 amino acids. V lost 2 bases, J lost 4 bases, and 4 bases stayed unmatched. DNA for the CDR3: TGTGCCAGCAGTTTACGGGACAGTTTCACCGGGGAGCTGTTTTTT. Translation: CASSLRDSFTGELFF.

With respect to this clonotype: Just one base apart from a much larger clone, this may be a read error. The chain employs TRBV6-5 and TRBJ1-5; maybe TRBD1 (6 bases). The germline V gene encodes CDR1 MNHEY and CDR2 SVGAGI. The CDR3 is 14 residues long. V was shortened by 10 bases and J by 6 bases, with 19 bases between the two germline ends. The CDR3 DNA sequence: TGTGCCACCATTAGAGGAGGAGGGGGTCAGCCCCAGCATTTT. As protein: CATIRGGGGQPQHF.

V and J are TRBV30 and TRBJ1-5; D perhaps matches TRBD1 (5 bases). The germline V gene encodes CDR1 GTSNPN and CDR2 SVGIG (reference sequence). The CDR3 runs to 15 residues. The germline V and J ends were trimmed by 1 base and 3 bases, with 13 bases remaining between them. The CDR3 spells CAWSDRGPYNQPQHF. The CDR3 coding sequence is TGTGCCTGGAGTGATCGGGGCCCTTACAATCAGCCCCAGCATTTT.

This clonotype was picked up many times. The rearrangement uses TRBV10-3 and TRBJ2-7, with 8 positions matching TRBD2. The germline CDR1 and CDR2 sequences are ENHRY and SYGVKD. The CDR3 runs to 15 residues. The V and J ends lost 8 bases and 3 bases, in that order; junction bases with no gene match: 12. CDR3 in DNA: TGTGCCATCGGAACAAGCGGGAGCGAGGGCTACGAGCAGTACTTC. Protein product: CAIGTSGSEGYEQYF.

This rearrangement joins TRBV28 to TRBJ1-1; D not resolved. The CDR3 totals 18 residues. V lost 1 base to trimming and J lost 8 bases, with 26 bases between them. The germline CDR1 and CDR2 sequences are MDHEN and SYDVKM. CDR3 bases: TGTGCCAGCAGTTTATCCCCCTACACCGATTGGCTGATACTCGAAGCTTTCTTT. This translates into CASSLSPYTDWLILEAFF.

This clonotype was seen ten or more times. J is TRBJ2-1 and V is TRBV6-5, with D maybe TRBD2 (6 bases). V was clipped by 0 bases and J by 8 bases, with 14 bases between them. The CDR3 sequence is 15 residues long. CDR1 and CDR2 (germline): MNHEY, SVGAGI. CDR3 nucleotides: TGTGCCAGCAGTTACTCGTCGGCCGGGGGATATGAGCAGTTCTTC. It specifies CASSYSSAGGYEQFF.

The CDR3 bases are TGCAGTGCTAGCGCGCCCGGGACAGGGGACTGGGAGCAGTACTTC. Translated, it gives CSASAPGTGDWEQYF. The genes are TRBV20-1 and TRBJ2-7; 10 bases are a match to TRBD1. CDR3 size: 15 residues. The germline gives CDR1 DFQATT, CDR2 SNEGSKA (reference sequence). V lost 3 bases and J lost 7; bases outside the gene matches: 12.

This clonotype showed up many times. The J gene is TRBJ2-7, the V gene TRBV11-2, with TRBD1 identical over 7 bases. The trim removed 5 bases at V and 2 bases at J, leaving 6 bases unmatched. Germline lookup yields CDR1 SGHAT and CDR2 FQNNGV. The CDR3 is 14 residues long. The CDR3 DNA reads TGTGCCAGCAGCAAGGGACAGCTACCCTACGAGCAGTACTTC. Encoded protein: CASSKGQLPYEQYF. The full variable domain, completed using reference TRBV11-2 and TRBJ2-7, is EAGVAQSPRYKIIEKRQSVAFWCNPISGHATLYWYQQILGQGPKLLIQFQNNGVVDDSQLPKDRFSAERLKGVDSTLKIQPAKLEDSAVYLCASSKGQLPYEQYFGPGTRLTVT.

This clonotype was observed once. No DNA is shown, since the ends of the CDR3 on it are uncertain; the CDR3 is the one TCRdb lists. V is TRBV5-6 and J is TRBJ1-1; the table's D call of TRBD1 was not tested on the DNA. Germline V gives CDR1 SGHDT, CDR2 YYEEEE. Inclusive of both ends, the CDR3 amounts to 19 amino acids. The CDR3 here is CASSFYICSPNRDPTEAFF.

This clonotype occurred many times. The chain combines TRBV15 with TRBJ2-3; tentative D call: TRBD1 (6 bases). CDR3 length equals 16 residues. CDR1 is LNHNV, CDR2 YYDKDF, per germline (reference sequence). The V end was cut by 0 bases, the J end by 3 bases, with 13 bases between. This CDR3 reads CATSRDRTVMTDTQYF. The CDR3 DNA sequence: TGTGCCACCAGCAGAGACCGGACAGTAATGACAGATACGCAGTATTTT.

The chain combines TRBV10-3 with TRBJ2-7; 7 positions match TRBD1. The CDR3 runs 14 residues. The junction had 4 bases not matched to a gene; V was cut back by 2 bases and J by 3 bases. Germline V gives CDR1 ENHRY, CDR2 SYGVKD. CDR3 region: CAISERDSYYEQYF. The CDR3 nucleotides read TGTGCCATCAGTGAGCGGGACAGCTACTACGAGCAGTACTTC.

This clonotype was seen only a few times. A junction end diverges from the germline sequence, so it may reflect a read error. V gene TRBV6-1 combines with J gene TRBJ1-1; D is uncertain. The CDR3 is 13 residues long. The V gene's germline CDR1 is MNHNS and CDR2 SASEGT. CDR3 DNA sequence: TGTGCCAGCAGTGCCGTCCCTCAGGATTGGCAACTCTTT. Its protein is CASSAVPQDWQLF.

The chain recombines TRBV5-4 with TRBJ1-2, with 7 bases matching TRBD1. This CDR3 region has 14 residues. Looked up from germline, CDR1 is SGHNT and CDR2 is YYREEE (reference sequence). The trim removed 5 bases at V and 2 bases at J, leaving 6 bases unmatched. CDR3 DNA: TGTGCCAGCAGACCACCGACAGGGAACTATGGCTACACCTTC. This encodes CASRPPTGNYGYTF.

The chain employs TRBV6-1 and TRBJ1-2; D gene ambiguous. Trimming removed 4 bases at V and 4 bases at J, with 10 bases between. The germline V gene encodes CDR1 MNHNS and CDR2 SASEGT. This CDR3 has 13 residues. CDR3 sequence: CASSAQFLYGYTF. CDR3 nucleotide sequence: TGTGCCAGCAGTGCCCAATTCCTCTATGGCTACACCTTC.

The chain carries TRBV7-8 and TRBJ2-3; either TRBD1 or TRBD2 may fit D (6 bases each). The CDR3 length is 14 residues. Trimming left V 2 bases short and J 5 bases short, with 11 bases between. CDR1 and CDR2 from the germline V gene are SGHVS and FQNEAQ. The DNA for the CDR3 is TGTGCCAGCAGCTTATACGGGGGCTTAGATACGCAGTATTTT. Its protein product is CASSLYGGLDTQYF.

This clonotype was counted many times. The chain couples TRBV6-2 or TRBV6-3 to TRBJ2-5; 8 bases align to TRBD2. Germline V gives CDR1 MNHEY, CDR2 SVGEGT. Unmatched junction bases numbered 7, after V lost 4 bases and J lost 0 bases. This CDR3 contains 16 residues. In DNA, the CDR3 is TGTGCCAGCAGTTCGTTGGCGGGGGGCAACCAAGAGACCCAGTACTTC. Translating it yields CASSSLAGGNQETQYF.

This clonotype was picked up many times. The CDR3 DNA follows: TGTGCCAGCAGCCACGACAGGGGGCGAACTAATGAAAAACTGTTTTTT. Its translation: CASSHDRGRTNEKLFF. The chain uses TRBV7-9 and TRBJ1-4, with 10 bases identical to TRBD1. CDR3 length equals 16 residues. With V trimmed by 5 bases and J by 1 base, 4 bases remained unmatched. Germline V gene data show CDR1 as SEHNR and CDR2 as FQNEAQ (reference sequence).

This clonotype has a count of ten or more. This rearrangement joins TRBV20-1 to TRBJ1-5; unclear D gene. Germline-derived CDR1 and CDR2 are DFQATT and SNEGSKA (reference sequence). V was cut by 5 bases and J by 0 bases, with 11 bases left in between. This CDR3 region has 14 residues. DNA of the CDR3: TGCAGTGCTCGGCAGGCCTATAGCAATCAGCCCCAGCATTTT. Translation: CSARQAYSNQPQHF.